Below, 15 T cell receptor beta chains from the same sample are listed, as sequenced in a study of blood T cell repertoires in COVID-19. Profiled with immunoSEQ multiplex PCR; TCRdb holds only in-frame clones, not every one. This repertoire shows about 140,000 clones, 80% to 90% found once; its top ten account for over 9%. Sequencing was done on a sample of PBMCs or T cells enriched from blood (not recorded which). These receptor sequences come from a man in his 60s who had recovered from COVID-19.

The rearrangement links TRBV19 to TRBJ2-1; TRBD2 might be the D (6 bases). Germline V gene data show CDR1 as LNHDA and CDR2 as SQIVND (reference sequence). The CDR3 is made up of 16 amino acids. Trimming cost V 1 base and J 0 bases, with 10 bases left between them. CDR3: CASSIALAASYNEQFF. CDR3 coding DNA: TGTGCCAGTAGTATAGCCTTAGCGGCCTCCTACAATGAGCAGTTCTTC.

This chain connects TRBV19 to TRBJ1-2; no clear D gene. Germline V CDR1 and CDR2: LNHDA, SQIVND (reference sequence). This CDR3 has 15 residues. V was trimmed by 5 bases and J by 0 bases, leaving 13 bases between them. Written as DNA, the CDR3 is TGTGCCAGTAGTCTTAATACAGCAGCTAACTATGGCTACACCTTC. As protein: CASSLNTAANYGYTF.

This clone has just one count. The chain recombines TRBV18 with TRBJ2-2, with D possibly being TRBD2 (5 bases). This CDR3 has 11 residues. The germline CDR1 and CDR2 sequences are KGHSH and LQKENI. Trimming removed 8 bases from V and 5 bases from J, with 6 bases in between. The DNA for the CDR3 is TGTGCCAGCCGGGGTACCGGGGAGCTGTTTTTT. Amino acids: CASRGTGELFF.

The CDR3 DNA is TGTGCCAGCAGCCAAGGGACTAGCGGTAATGAGCAGTTCTTC. Its protein is CASSQGTSGNEQFF. This chain connects TRBV3-1 (or the pseudogene TRBV3-2) to TRBJ2-1; 10 nucleotides agree with TRBD2. With 1 base clipped from V and 7 bases from J, the junction kept 1 base outside the gene matches. The CDR3 is 14 amino acids. CDR1 is LGHDT, CDR2 YNNKEL, per germline (reference sequence).

The CDR3 DNA reads as TGTGCCAGCAGGCCCACTGGTGAAAAACTGTTTTTT. Its protein is CASRPTGEKLFF. The gene calls are TRBV11-2 and TRBJ1-4; no definite D call. With 6 bases removed from V and 7 bases from J, the gap between germline ends came to 9 bases. CDR1 SGHAT and CDR2 FQNNGV come from the germline V gene. The CDR3 length is 12 residues.

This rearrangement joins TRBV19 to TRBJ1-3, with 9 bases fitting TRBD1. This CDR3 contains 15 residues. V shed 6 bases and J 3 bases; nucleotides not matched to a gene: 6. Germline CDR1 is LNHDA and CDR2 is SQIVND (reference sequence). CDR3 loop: CASSLTGGYGNTIYF. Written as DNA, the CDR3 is TGTGCCAGTAGCCTGACAGGGGGTTATGGAAACACCATATATTTT.

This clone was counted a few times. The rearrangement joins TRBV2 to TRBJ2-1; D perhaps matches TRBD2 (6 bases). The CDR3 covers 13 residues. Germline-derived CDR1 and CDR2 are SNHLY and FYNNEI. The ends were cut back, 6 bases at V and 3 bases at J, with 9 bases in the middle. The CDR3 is CASRLTSYNEQFF. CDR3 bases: TGTGCCAGCAGGTTGACTAGCTACAATGAGCAGTTCTTC.

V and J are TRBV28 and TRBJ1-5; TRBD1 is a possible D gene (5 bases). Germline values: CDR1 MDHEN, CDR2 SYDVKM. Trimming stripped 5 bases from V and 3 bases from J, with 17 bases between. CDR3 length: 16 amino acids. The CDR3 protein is CASSPGGKGFNQPQHF. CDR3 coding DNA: TGTGCCAGCAGTCCCGGGGGTAAGGGATTCAATCAGCCCCAGCATTTT.

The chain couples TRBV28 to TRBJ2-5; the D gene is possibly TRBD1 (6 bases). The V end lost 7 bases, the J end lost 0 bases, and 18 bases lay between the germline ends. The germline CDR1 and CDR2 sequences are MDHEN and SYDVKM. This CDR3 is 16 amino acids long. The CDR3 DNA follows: TGTGCCAGCAAACCCCTGTGGGACACCTACCAAGAGACCCAGTACTTC. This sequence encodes CASKPLWDTYQETQYF.

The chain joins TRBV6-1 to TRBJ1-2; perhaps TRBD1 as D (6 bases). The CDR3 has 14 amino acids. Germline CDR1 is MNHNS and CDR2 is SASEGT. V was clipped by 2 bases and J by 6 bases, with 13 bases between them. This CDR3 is CASSEWGGRNGYTF. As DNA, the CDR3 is TGTGCCAGCAGTGAATGGGGGGGCCGGAATGGCTACACCTTC.

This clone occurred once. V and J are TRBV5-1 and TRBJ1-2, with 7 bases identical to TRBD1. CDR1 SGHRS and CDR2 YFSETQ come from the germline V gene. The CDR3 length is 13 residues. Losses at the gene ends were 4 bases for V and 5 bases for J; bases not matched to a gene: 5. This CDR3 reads CASSGQGEYGYTF. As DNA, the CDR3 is TGCGCCAGCAGCGGGCAGGGGGAATATGGCTACACCTTC.

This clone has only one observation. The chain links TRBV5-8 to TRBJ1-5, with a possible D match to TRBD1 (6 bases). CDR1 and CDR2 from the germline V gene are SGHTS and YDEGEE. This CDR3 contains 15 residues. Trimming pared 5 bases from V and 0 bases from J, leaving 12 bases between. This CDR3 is CASSLTGYSNQPQHF. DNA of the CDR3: TGTGCCAGCAGTTTAACAGGGTATAGCAATCAGCCCCAGCATTTT.

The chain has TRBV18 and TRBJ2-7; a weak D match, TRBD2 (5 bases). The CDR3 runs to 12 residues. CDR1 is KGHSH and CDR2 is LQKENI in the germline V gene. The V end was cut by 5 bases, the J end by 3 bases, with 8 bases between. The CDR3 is CASSGSVYEQYF. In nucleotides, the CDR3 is TGTGCCAGCTCAGGGAGCGTCTACGAGCAGTACTTC.

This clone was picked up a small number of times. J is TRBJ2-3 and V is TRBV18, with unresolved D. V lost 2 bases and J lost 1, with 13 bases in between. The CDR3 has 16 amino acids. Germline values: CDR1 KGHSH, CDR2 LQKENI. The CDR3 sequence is CASSPDRGIGTDTQYF. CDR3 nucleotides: TGTGCCAGCTCACCAGATCGAGGAATCGGCACAGATACGCAGTATTTT.

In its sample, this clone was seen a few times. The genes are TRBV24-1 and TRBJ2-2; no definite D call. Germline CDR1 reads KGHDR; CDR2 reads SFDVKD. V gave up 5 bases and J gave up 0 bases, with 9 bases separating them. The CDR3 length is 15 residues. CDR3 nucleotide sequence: TGTGCCACCAGTGCCACTCAAACGAACACCGGGGAGCTGTTTTTT. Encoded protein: CATSATQTNTGELFF.